This entry lists 2 T cell receptor beta chains sequenced from one sample in a study of T cells in Graves' hyperthyroidism and ophthalmopathy. Researchers took RNA transcripts and amplified the TCR beta CDR3 regions from them. Initially, a first-round RT-PCR of the TCR CDR3 employed the HTBI primer set. From the multiplex PCR reads, TCRdb called clonotypes with MiXCR, one entry per CDR3 protein. The sample holds more than 550,000 distinct CDR3 sequences, over 15% seen once. Sequenced input: blood. Receptor source: a woman between 50 and 59 years old with Graves' hyperthyroidism that later progressed to Graves' ophthalmopathy.

This clonotype was counted a few times. The chain links TRBV10-1 to TRBJ2-7; TRBD1 matches at 9 bases. This CDR3 region has 16 residues. In germline, CDR1 is WNHNN, CDR2 SYGVQD (reference sequence). Unmatched junction bases numbered 7, after V lost 4 bases and J lost 0 bases. CDR3 DNA: TGCGCCAGCAGTGGGGAAGACAGGGGGGACTCCTACGAGCAGTACTTC. It translates to CASSGEDRGDSYEQYF.

The sample holds a few counts of this clonotype. CDR3 loop: CASRTGSYQPQHF. In nucleotides, the CDR3 is TGCGCCAGCAGAACAGGGTCGTATCAGCCCCAGCATTTT. V usage is TRBV10-2 and J usage is TRBJ1-5; tentative D call: TRBD1 (6 bases). The CDR3 is 13 amino acids. The V gene's germline CDR1 is WSHSY and CDR2 SAAADI. V was cut by 6 bases and J by 5 bases, with 11 bases left in between.